This T cell receptor (beta chain) was sequenced in a study of shared clonotypes between healthy human individuals. The study's findings and limits: Sampling used blood alone; tissue repertoires probably differ.

The protocol was immunoSEQ multiplex PCR, while the TCRdb copy is restricted to in-frame clones and leaves out a portion. The table records almost 700,000 clones, under 95% of them present only once. Concerning this clone itself: Its antigen is unidentified.

This CDR3 is built from 15 residues. Germline CDR1 and CDR2: MNHNS and SASEGT. The germline V and J ends were trimmed by 2 bases and 3 bases, with 14 bases remaining between them. Naive CD8 isolation took CD45RO-negative cells positively selected for CCR7 and excluded terminally differentiated effector memory CD45RA+ cells. This clonotype originated in a man aged 25 to 40 in good health. What was sequenced was naive CD8+ T cells sorted from blood. V is TRBV6-1 and J is TRBJ2-7; D may be TRBD2 (6 bases). The CDR3: CASSEQQRAVYEQYF. CDR3 DNA sequence: TGTGCCAGCAGTGAACAGCAGCGGGCTGTCTACGAGCAGTACTTC.